A single sample is the source of the 4 T cell receptor beta chains below, sequenced in a study of blood T cell repertoires in COVID-19. The method was immunoSEQ multiplex PCR; TCRdb's version includes in-frame clones alone and lacks a portion of them. The data show some 94,000 clones, approximately 90% seen once. The sequenced sample consisted of peripheral blood. These receptors originate from a woman aged 55-70 years with COVID-19, enrolled during active disease.

This chain connects TRBV9 to TRBJ1-1, with D unclear. The germline V gene encodes CDR1 SGDLS and CDR2 YYNGEE. This CDR3 has 15 amino acids. V was cut by 4 bases and J by 2 bases, with 15 bases left in between. The CDR3 loop is CASSPLGRTNTEAFF. The CDR3 DNA reads as TGTGCCAGCAGCCCTCTTGGCAGGACTAACACTGAAGCTTTCTTT.

This chain connects TRBV30 to TRBJ1-2, with D possibly matching TRBD1 (5 bases). This CDR3 has 13 amino acids. Trimming pared 1 base from V and 2 bases from J, leaving 8 bases between. The germline CDR1 and CDR2 sequences are GTSNPN and SVGIG (reference sequence). This CDR3 reads CAWSGQQNYGYTF. The CDR3 region has the DNA TGTGCCTGGAGTGGACAGCAAAACTATGGCTACACCTTC.

V and J are TRBV7-8 and TRBJ2-1; maybe TRBD2 (5 bases). This CDR3 is built from 16 residues. V shed 1 base and J shed 9 bases, with 19 bases lying between them. CDR1 and CDR2 (germline): SGHVS, FQNEAQ. The CDR3 nucleotides read TGTGCCAGCAGCTTAGTAGTCCACGTGGGTGCGGGTGAGCAGTTCTTC. Its translation is CASSLVVHVGAGEQFF.

The rearrangement joins TRBV5-5 to TRBJ1-2; 12 bases are a match to TRBD1. This CDR3 has 16 amino acids. V was pared by 3 bases and J by 3 bases, with 6 bases of the junction left unmatched. Germline V CDR1 and CDR2: SGHKS, YYEKEE (reference sequence). The DNA of the CDR3 is TGTGCCAGCAGCTGGGGACAGGGGGCGAGGGACTATGGCTACACCTTC. It encodes CASSWGQGARDYGYTF.